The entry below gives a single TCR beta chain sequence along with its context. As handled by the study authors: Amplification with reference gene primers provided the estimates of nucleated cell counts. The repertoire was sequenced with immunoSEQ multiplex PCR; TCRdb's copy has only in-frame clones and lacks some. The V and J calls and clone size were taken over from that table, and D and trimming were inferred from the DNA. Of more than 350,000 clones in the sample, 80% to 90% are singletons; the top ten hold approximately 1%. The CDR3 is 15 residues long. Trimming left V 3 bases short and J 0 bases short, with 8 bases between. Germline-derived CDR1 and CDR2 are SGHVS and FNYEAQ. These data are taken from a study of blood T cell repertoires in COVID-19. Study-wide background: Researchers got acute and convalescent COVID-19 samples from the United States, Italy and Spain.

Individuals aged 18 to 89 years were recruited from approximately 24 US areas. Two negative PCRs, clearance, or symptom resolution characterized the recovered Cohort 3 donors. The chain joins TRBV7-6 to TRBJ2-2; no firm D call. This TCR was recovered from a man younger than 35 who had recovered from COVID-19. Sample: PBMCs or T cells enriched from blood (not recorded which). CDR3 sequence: CASSFVSSNTGELFF. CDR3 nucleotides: TGTGCCAGCAGCTTCGTTAGTTCGAACACCGGGGAGCTGTTTTTT.